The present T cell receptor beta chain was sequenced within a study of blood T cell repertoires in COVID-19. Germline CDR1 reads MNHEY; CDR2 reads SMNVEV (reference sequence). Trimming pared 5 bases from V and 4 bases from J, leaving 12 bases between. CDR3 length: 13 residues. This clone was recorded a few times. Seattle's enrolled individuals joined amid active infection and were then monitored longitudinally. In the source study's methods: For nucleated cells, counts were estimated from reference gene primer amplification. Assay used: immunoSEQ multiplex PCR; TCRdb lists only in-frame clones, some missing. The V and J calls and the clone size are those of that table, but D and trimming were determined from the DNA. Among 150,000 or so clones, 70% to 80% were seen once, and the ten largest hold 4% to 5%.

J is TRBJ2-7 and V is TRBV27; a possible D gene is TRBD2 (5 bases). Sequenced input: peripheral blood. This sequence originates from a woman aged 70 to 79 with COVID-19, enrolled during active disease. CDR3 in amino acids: CASSPRGFYEQYF. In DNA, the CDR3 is TGTGCCAGCAGTCCACGCGGGTTTTACGAGCAGTACTTC.